Below, 12 T cell receptor beta chains from the same sample are listed, as sequenced in a study of CD8 T cells in ankylosing spondylitis. TCRdb reanalysed the 5' RACE reads using MiXCR and keeps one entry per CDR3 protein. The sample lists 200,000 to 300,000 distinct CDR3 sequences; 32% were seen once. The sample comprised blood, either unsorted or a sorted T cell fraction (not recorded which). Receptors originate from a male donor with ankylosing spondylitis or in good health (not recorded which).

The chain combines TRBV10-3 with TRBJ2-6; D remains unclear. V was pared by 3 bases and J by 4 bases, with 13 bases between. The CDR3 extends over 16 amino acids. The V gene's germline CDR1 is ENHRY and CDR2 SYGVKD. In nucleotides, the CDR3 is TGTGCCATCAGTGATGTAGTTTCGGGCGGGGCCAACGTCCTGACTTTC. As protein: CAISDVVSGGANVLTF.

This rearrangement joins TRBV3-1 to TRBJ2-5; 9 positions agree with TRBD1. The CDR3 is 16 residues long. Trimming cost V 1 base and J 7 bases; bases outside gene matches: 10. Germline V gene sequence: CDR1 LGHDT, CDR2 YNNKEL (reference sequence). For the CDR3, the DNA is TGTGCCAGCAGCCAAGGGGGGGACAGGGCAACCCGGACCCAGTACTTC. Protein: CASSQGGDRATRTQYF.

The chain recombines TRBV20-1 with TRBJ2-1, with 7 positions matching TRBD1. The CDR3 is made up of 14 amino acids. J gave up 1 base and V 7 bases, and 7 bases lay outside the gene matches. The germline gives CDR1 DFQATT, CDR2 SNEGSKA (reference sequence). Written as DNA, the CDR3 is TGCAGTGGAATCAACAGGGGATCCTACAATGAGCAGTTCTTC. Translated, it gives CSGINRGSYNEQFF.

This clonotype has more than one count but fewer than ten. The chain employs TRBV20-1 and TRBJ2-3; TRBD2 agrees at 10 bases. This CDR3 is 15 amino acids long. CDR1 and CDR2 from the germline V gene are DFQATT and SNEGSKA (reference sequence). The trim removed 6 bases at V and 2 bases at J, leaving 8 bases unmatched. DNA for the CDR3: TGCAGTGCCCTATCTAGCGGGGGATACACAGATACGCAGTATTTT. Its translation: CSALSSGGYTDTQYF.

The J gene is TRBJ1-1, the V gene TRBV7-9; D not certain. The CDR3 covers 13 residues. Germline values: CDR1 SEHNR, CDR2 FQNEAQ (reference sequence). V was clipped by 8 bases and J by 1 base, with 11 bases between them. In DNA form, the CDR3 reads TGTGCCAGCTGCCCCCGCCCGAACACTGAAGCTTTCTTT. Residues: CASCPRPNTEAFF. Drawing the rest from reference TRBV7-9 and TRBJ1-1, the complete variable domain is DTGVSQNPRHKITKRGQNVTFRCDPISEHNRLYWYRQTLGQGPEFLTYFQNEAQLEKSRLLSDRFSAERPKGSFSTLEIQRTEQGDSAMYLCASCPRPNTEAFFGQGTRLTVV.

The chain joins TRBV7-8 to TRBJ1-1, with 7 nucleotides matching TRBD1. The CDR3 length is 15 residues. V dropped 5 bases and J dropped 4; count of bases not matched to a gene: 10. CDR1 is SGHVS and CDR2 is FQNEAQ in the germline V gene. Here the CDR3 DNA reads TGTGCCAGCAGCCCCGGGGAGACAGGGAGCACTGAAGCTTTCTTT. Translating gives CASSPGETGSTEAFF.

This clonotype was counted between two and nine times. This chain links TRBV29-1 with TRBJ1-4, with D possibly TRBD1 on 5 matching bases. Germline V gene lookup returns CDR1 SQVTM and CDR2 ANQGSEA. The CDR3 extends over 17 amino acids. V was shortened by 6 bases and J by 5 bases, with 25 bases between the two germline ends. The CDR3 DNA reads TGCAGCGTGGGGGAGTGGGTATTCGACGGAGGAAATGAAAAACTGTTTTTT. Translated, it gives CSVGEWVFDGGNEKLFF.

The chain is built from TRBV19 and TRBJ1-1; perhaps TRBD1 as D (6 bases). The length of the CDR3 is 12 residues. Germline values: CDR1 LNHDA, CDR2 SQIVND (reference sequence). Trimming stripped 4 bases from V and 7 bases from J, with 10 bases between. CDR3 in amino acids: CASSKGGVEAFF. The CDR3 DNA follows: TGTGCCAGTAGTAAAGGGGGAGTTGAAGCTTTCTTT.

V gene TRBV12-3 or TRBV12-4 combines with J gene TRBJ1-6; no clear D. Trimming stripped 3 bases from V and 7 bases from J, with 7 bases between. This CDR3 is 13 amino acids long. CDR3 in DNA: TGTGCCAGCAGTTTTGGGAGAAATTCACCCCTCCACTTT. This codes for CASSFGRNSPLHF.

This chain uses TRBV7-2 with TRBJ2-1, with TRBD1 as a possible D gene (6 bases). The CDR3 sequence is 15 residues long. Germline V CDR1 and CDR2: SGHTA, FQGNSA. V lost 0 bases to trimming and J lost 7 bases, with 13 bases between them. In DNA, the CDR3 is TGTGCCAGCAGCTTAGCCCGGACAGAATTTAATGAGCAGTTCTTC. Amino acid sequence: CASSLARTEFNEQFF.

This chain links TRBV11-2 with TRBJ2-1; no firm D call. Trimming removed 0 bases at V and 0 bases at J, with 6 bases between. The CDR3 is 15 residues long. Germline V lookup: CDR1 SGHAT, CDR2 FQNNGV. CDR3 region: CASSLDVNSYNEQFF. The CDR3 coding sequence is TGTGCCAGCAGCTTAGATGTAAACTCCTACAATGAGCAGTTCTTC.

V is TRBV7-9 and J is TRBJ1-1; D is uncertain. V was shortened by 1 base and J by 3 bases, with 15 bases between the two germline ends. Germline CDR1 reads SEHNR; CDR2 reads FQNEAQ (reference sequence). The CDR3 sequence is 16 residues long. Here the CDR3 reads CASSLVPQDPDTEAFF. Written as DNA, the CDR3 is TGTGCCAGCAGCTTAGTCCCCCAGGATCCTGACACTGAAGCTTTCTTT. The complete variable domain, with remaining parts taken from reference TRBV7-9 and TRBJ1-1, reads DTGVSQNPRHKITKRGQNVTFRCDPISEHNRLYWYRQTLGQGPEFLTYFQNEAQLEKSRLLSDRFSAERPKGSFSTLEIQRTEQGDSAMYLCASSLVPQDPDTEAFFGQGTRLTVV.